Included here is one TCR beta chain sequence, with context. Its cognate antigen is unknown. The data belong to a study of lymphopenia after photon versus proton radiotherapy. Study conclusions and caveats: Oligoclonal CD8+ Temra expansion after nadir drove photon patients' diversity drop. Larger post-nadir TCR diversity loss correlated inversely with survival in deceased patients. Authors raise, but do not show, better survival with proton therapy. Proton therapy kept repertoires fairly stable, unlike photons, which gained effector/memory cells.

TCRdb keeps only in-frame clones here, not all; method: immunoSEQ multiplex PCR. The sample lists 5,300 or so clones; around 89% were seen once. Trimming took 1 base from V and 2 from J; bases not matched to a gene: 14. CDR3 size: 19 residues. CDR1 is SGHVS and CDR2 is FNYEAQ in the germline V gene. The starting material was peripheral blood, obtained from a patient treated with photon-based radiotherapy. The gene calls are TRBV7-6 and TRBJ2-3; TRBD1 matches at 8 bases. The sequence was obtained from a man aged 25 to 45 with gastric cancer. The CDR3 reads CASSLESQGAFYSTDTQYF. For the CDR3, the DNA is TGTGCCAGCAGCTTAGAAAGCCAGGGGGCTTTCTATTCCACAGATACGCAGTATTTT.